Listed here are 13 T cell receptor beta chains from one sample, sequenced in a study of blood T cell repertoires in COVID-19. Sequenced by immunoSEQ multiplex PCR; TCRdb stores in-frame clones only, minus some. This sample yields about 240,000 clones, of which roughly 80% are seen a single time; 3% to 4% belongs to the top ten. The sequenced sample was peripheral blood. The receptors derive from a woman aged 18 to 35 with acute or convalescent COVID-19.

CDR3 in DNA: TGTGCCAGCTCAACCGGGACAGGGAAAATGAACACTGAAGCTTTCTTT. This gives the protein CASSTGTGKMNTEAFF. The gene calls are TRBV18 and TRBJ1-1, with TRBD1 matching over 9 bases. The CDR3 covers 16 residues. The V segment lost 5 bases and the J segment 0 bases; nucleotides outside the gene matches: 7. The germline V gene encodes CDR1 KGHSH and CDR2 LQKENI.

The chain combines TRBV18 with TRBJ1-2, with unresolved D. V was clipped by 4 bases and J by 7 bases, with 10 bases between them. Germline V gene lookup returns CDR1 KGHSH and CDR2 LQKENI. The CDR3 is made up of 12 amino acids. CDR3 in amino acids: CASSQQSSGYTF. The CDR3, as DNA: TGTGCCAGCTCACAGCAATCTAGTGGCTACACCTTC.

The chain has TRBV13 and TRBJ1-1; no clear D. The germline gives CDR1 PRHDT, CDR2 FYEKMQ (reference sequence). There are 12 residues in the CDR3. The ends were cut back, 2 bases at V and 4 bases at J, with 5 bases in the middle. CDR3 in amino acids: CASSLQRTEAFF. The DNA for the CDR3 is TGTGCCAGCAGCTTACAGCGCACTGAAGCTTTCTTT.

This clone turned up a few times. The chain couples TRBV6-5 to TRBJ1-2; 12 bases match TRBD1. Losses at the gene ends were 4 bases for V and 7 bases for J; bases not matched to a gene: 7. The CDR3 extends over 15 amino acids. In germline, CDR1 is MNHEY, CDR2 SVGAGI. This CDR3 reads CASSFTGTGGVGYTF. The CDR3 DNA follows: TGTGCCAGCAGTTTCACCGGGACAGGGGGCGTTGGCTACACCTTC.

The chain combines TRBV6-2 or TRBV6-3 with TRBJ2-7; no firm D call. Deletions cut 2 bases from V and 3 bases from J, with 11 bases between. Germline-derived CDR1 and CDR2 are MNHEY and SVGEGT. This CDR3 is 14 amino acids long. In DNA form, the CDR3 reads TGTGCCAGCAGTTACGTGAACACGATCTACGAGCAGTACTTC. Protein sequence: CASSYVNTIYEQYF.

The V call is TRBV28, the J call TRBJ1-2; D is possibly TRBD1 (6 bases). CDR1 and CDR2 from the germline V gene are MDHEN and SYDVKM. CDR3 length: 12 residues. V was cut by 7 bases and J by 4 bases, with 10 bases left in between. This chain's CDR3 is CASTSRGYGYTF. The CDR3 nucleotides read TGTGCCAGCACCTCCAGGGGCTATGGCTACACCTTC.

The chain carries TRBV19 and TRBJ1-2; D is perhaps TRBD1 (6 bases). Germline CDR1 reads LNHDA; CDR2 reads SQIVND (reference sequence). The CDR3 has 17 amino acids. The V gene lost 7 bases and the J gene lost 0 bases, with 21 bases spanning the gap. CDR3 in DNA: TGTGCCAGTATTCCCAGGGGCCTGAGTTCTCCTAACTATGGCTACACCTTC. Its translation: CASIPRGLSSPNYGYTF.

This clone was found once. The chain carries TRBV7-8 and TRBJ1-2; 9 bases are shared with TRBD1. Trimming at V came to 5 bases and at J to 6 bases, leaving 10 bases not matched to a gene. The CDR3 runs 15 residues. The germline V gene has CDR1 SGHVS and CDR2 FQNEAQ. The CDR3 DNA is TGTGCCAGCAGCCCCGGCGCCGGGACAGGGAATGGCTACACCTTC. Translated: CASSPGAGTGNGYTF.

This chain links TRBV6-5 with TRBJ1-2, with D possibly being TRBD1 (5 bases). CDR3 length equals 14 residues. Germline assignment: CDR1 MNHEY and CDR2 SVGAGI. Trimming took off 0 bases at V and 7 bases at J, with 12 bases between the two ends. The CDR3 loop reads CASSYSGDFFGYTF. DNA for the CDR3: TGTGCCAGCAGTTACTCAGGGGACTTCTTTGGCTACACCTTC.

This sequence joins TRBV15 and TRBJ2-7; D unresolved. CDR1 is LNHNV, CDR2 YYDKDF, per germline (reference sequence). Trimming left V 0 bases short and J 1 base short, with 7 bases between. The CDR3 has 14 residues. The CDR3 DNA sequence: TGTGCCACCAGCAGAGATAGATCGTCCTACGAGCAGTACTTC. It codes for CATSRDRSSYEQYF.

This sequence joins TRBV5-1 and TRBJ2-7; 12 positions agree with TRBD2. Per germline, CDR1 SGHRS and CDR2 YFSETQ. This CDR3 contains 17 residues. The ends lost 4 bases at V and 1 base at J; junction bases unmatched: 9. The chain's CDR3 is CASSPTSGGRRSYEQYF. The CDR3 nucleotides read TGCGCCAGCAGCCCGACTAGCGGGGGCCGTCGTTCCTACGAGCAGTACTTC.

The V call is TRBV12-3 or TRBV12-4, the J call TRBJ1-2; D perhaps matches TRBD1 (5 bases). The CDR3 covers 13 residues. Trimming removed 3 bases at V and 6 bases at J, with 11 bases between. CDR3 in amino acids: CASSLGGGDGYTF. The CDR3 DNA is TGTGCCAGCAGTTTGGGGGGTGGGGATGGCTACACCTTC.

The chain combines TRBV6-2 or TRBV6-3 with TRBJ2-5; TRBD2 might be the D (5 bases). Trimming left V 2 bases short and J 5 bases short, with 9 bases between. Germline V gene sequence: CDR1 MNHEY, CDR2 SVGEGT. CDR3 length equals 13 residues. CDR3 bases: TGTGCCAGCAGTTACGGAGGTGGGGAGACCCAGTACTTC. Amino acids: CASSYGGGETQYF.